Following are 25 T cell receptor beta chains from one sample sequenced in a study of T cell responses to AZD1222 COVID-19 vaccine. Sequencing used immunoSEQ multiplex PCR; TCRdb keeps in-frame clones, though not all of them. The table records tens of thousands of clones, around four fifths of them present only once. The specimen was peripheral blood, collected 28 days after the second AZD1222 dose. Receptors originate from an adult who received the AZD1222 COVID-19 vaccine.

Written as DNA, the CDR3 is TGTGCCAGCAGTTACAGGGGTGGCTACACCTTC. Translated, it gives CASSYRGGYTF. The rearrangement joins TRBV6-2 or TRBV6-3 to TRBJ1-2; weak D call: TRBD1 (5 bases). V was trimmed by 2 bases and J by 7 bases, leaving 5 bases between them. The V gene's germline CDR1 is MNHEY and CDR2 SVGEGT. The CDR3 is 11 amino acids.

This chain links TRBV5-6 with TRBJ1-2; 9 nucleotides line up with TRBD1. The germline V gene has CDR1 SGHDT and CDR2 YYEEEE. The CDR3 consists of 15 residues. J gave up 1 base and V 4 bases, and 5 bases lay outside the gene matches. Here the CDR3 DNA reads TGTGCCAGCAGCCGAGGGACAGGGAGTAACTATGGCTACACCTTC. This codes for CASSRGTGSNYGYTF.

The gene calls are TRBV28 and TRBJ2-7, with D perhaps given as TRBD1 or TRBD2 (5 bases each). This CDR3 has 13 residues. V lost 4 bases and J lost 3, with 10 bases in between. CDR1 and CDR2 from the germline V gene are MDHEN and SYDVKM. Written as DNA, the CDR3 is TGTGCCAGCAGTTCCGGGACGGGCTACGAGCAGTACTTC. This translates into CASSSGTGYEQYF.

The chain has TRBV30 and TRBJ1-2, with a tentative D call TRBD1 (5 bases). The CDR3 spans 14 residues. Germline V gives CDR1 GTSNPN, CDR2 SVGIG (reference sequence). V was pared by 5 bases and J by 3 bases, with 16 bases between. CDR3 loop: CAWGPNARDYGYTF. CDR3 nucleotides: TGTGCCTGGGGCCCAAATGCCAGGGACTATGGCTACACCTTC.

The CDR3 spells CASSLYRDRGVNYGYTF. In DNA, the CDR3 is TGCGCCAGCAGCTTGTACCGGGACAGGGGAGTTAACTATGGCTACACCTTC. The chain carries TRBV5-1 and TRBJ1-2, with 10 bases fitting TRBD1. The V gene end was trimmed by 1 base and the J gene end by 1 base; junction bases not matched to a gene: 7. The CDR3 is 17 amino acids. Germline V gene lookup returns CDR1 SGHRS and CDR2 YFSETQ.

The chain combines TRBV27 with TRBJ1-4; D uncertain. The CDR3 consists of 18 residues. Germline loops: CDR1 MNHEY, CDR2 SMNVEV (reference sequence). Trimming cost V 1 base and J 7 bases, with 22 bases left between them. CDR3 nucleotide sequence: TGTGCCAGCAGTTTATTCCCCCGTGGAGGGTCACTTGGTGAAAAACTGTTTTTT. Protein product: CASSLFPRGGSLGEKLFF.

V and J are TRBV2 and TRBJ2-4; 8 bases match TRBD1. Germline CDR1 SNHLY, CDR2 FYNNEI. The junction had 3 bases not matched to a gene; V was cut back by 5 bases and J by 3 bases. This CDR3 spans 14 amino acids. The CDR3 sequence is CASSPGQGKNIQYF. CDR3 in DNA: TGTGCCAGCAGTCCTGGACAGGGCAAAAACATTCAGTACTTC.

This chain joins TRBV28 and TRBJ1-1; possibly TRBD1 for D (5 bases). Trimming took 3 bases from V and 4 from J, leaving 9 bases between them. This CDR3 has 13 residues. Germline values: CDR1 MDHEN, CDR2 SYDVKM. In nucleotides, the CDR3 is TGTGCCAGCAGTTTGGGACCTAGCACTGAAGCTTTCTTT. Its translation: CASSLGPSTEAFF.

The rearrangement joins TRBV6-5 to TRBJ2-7; D gene ambiguous. Germline loops: CDR1 MNHEY, CDR2 SVGAGI. The germline V and J ends were trimmed by 5 bases and 4 bases, with 6 bases remaining between them. This CDR3 spans 11 amino acids. The CDR3 sequence: CASSITYEQYF. CDR3 in DNA: TGTGCCAGCAGTATTACATACGAGCAGTACTTC.

The gene calls are TRBV6-5 and TRBJ1-3; D perhaps matches TRBD1 (5 bases). The CDR3 extends over 12 amino acids. CDR1 MNHEY and CDR2 SVGAGI come from the germline V gene. Trimming shortened V by 7 bases and J by 5 bases, and 9 bases separated the two germline ends. CDR3 sequence reads: CASTPDRNTIYF. CDR3 bases: TGTGCCAGCACCCCGGACAGAAACACCATATATTTT.

This clone was recorded a few times. The CDR3 loop is CASSQDPLRGGNTIYF. In nucleotides, the CDR3 is TGCGCCAGCAGCCAAGACCCCTTAAGGGGGGGAAACACCATATATTTT. V gene TRBV4-3 combines with J gene TRBJ1-3; possibly TRBD1 for D (6 bases). Germline V gene sequence: CDR1 LGHNA, CDR2 YSLEER. Trimming pared 0 bases from V and 4 bases from J, leaving 13 bases between. The CDR3 is 16 residues long.

The CDR3 nucleotides read TGTGCCAGTGGGGAGGGCCAGGGCCACACAGATACGCAGTATTTT. Its translation is CASGEGQGHTDTQYF. The gene calls are TRBV19 and TRBJ2-3; 7 bases align to TRBD2. CDR3 size: 15 residues. The germline V gene has CDR1 LNHDA and CDR2 SQIVND (reference sequence). The V gene end was trimmed by 8 bases and the J gene end by 2 bases; junction bases not matched to a gene: 10.

V and J are TRBV7-3 and TRBJ1-6; no clear D. This CDR3 has 13 amino acids. V lost 6 bases and J 6 bases, leaving 9 bases between the germline ends. Germline CDR1 reads SGHTA; CDR2 reads FQGTGA. The CDR3 DNA is TGTGCCAGCAGAGAGGTGCTTAATTCACCCCTCCACTTT. Translating gives CASREVLNSPLHF.

This clone was observed a handful of times. The chain has TRBV11-2 and TRBJ2-1; the D gene is possibly TRBD2 (6 bases). Trimming cost V 6 bases and J 0 bases, with 12 bases left between them. Germline CDR1 and CDR2: SGHAT and FQNNGV. The CDR3 length is 15 residues. The CDR3 nucleotides are TGTGCCAGCAGTGGAGGGCTTAGCTCCTACAATGAGCAGTTCTTC. Translation gives CASSGGLSSYNEQFF.

The J gene is TRBJ2-3, the V gene TRBV9; D could derive from TRBD1 or TRBD2 (5 bases each). This CDR3 has 16 amino acids. Germline V CDR1 and CDR2: SGDLS, YYNGEE. V lost 3 bases to trimming and J lost 2 bases, with 16 bases between them. DNA for the CDR3: TGTGCCAGCAGCGGGGGAGTTGGGGCCGTCACAGATACGCAGTATTTT. Its protein product is CASSGGVGAVTDTQYF. Full variable domain (rest looked up from reference TRBV9 and TRBJ2-3): DSGVTQTPKHLITATGQRVTLRCSPRSGDLSVYWYQQSLDQGLQFLIQYYNGEERAKGNILERFSAQQFPDLHSELNLSSLELGDSALYFCASSGGVGAVTDTQYFGPGTRLTVL.

This sequence joins TRBV6-4 and TRBJ2-2; TRBD2 is a possible D gene (5 bases). Germline V gene data show CDR1 as MRHNA and CDR2 as SNTAGT. The length of the CDR3 is 13 residues. The ends were cut back, 2 bases at V and 6 bases at J, with 7 bases in the middle. In DNA, the CDR3 is TGTGCCAGCAGTGACGGGGAGTCCGGGGAGCTGTTTTTT. It specifies CASSDGESGELFF.

The chain combines TRBV6-5 with TRBJ2-7, with D perhaps given as TRBD1 or TRBD2 (5 bases each). Germline lookup yields CDR1 MNHEY and CDR2 SVGAGI. CDR3 length: 14 amino acids. V dropped 5 bases and J dropped 3 bases, with 14 bases sitting between them. CDR3 residues: CASSRTGTYYEQYF. The CDR3 DNA reads TGTGCCAGCAGTAGGACCGGGACCTACTACGAGCAGTACTTC.

The genes are TRBV28 and TRBJ2-7; D is undetermined. Germline V gene sequence: CDR1 MDHEN, CDR2 SYDVKM. With 4 bases removed from V and 4 bases from J, the gap between germline ends came to 17 bases. The CDR3 totals 15 residues. CDR3 amino acids: CASSSQALVSYEQYF. The CDR3 coding sequence is TGTGCCAGCAGTTCGCAGGCTCTTGTGTCTTACGAGCAGTACTTC.

The genes are TRBV7-8 and TRBJ1-2; D is undetermined. Trimming shortened V by 2 bases and J by 7 bases, and 17 bases separated the two germline ends. The CDR3 length is 15 residues. Germline V CDR1 and CDR2: SGHVS, FQNEAQ. For the CDR3, the DNA is TGTGCCAGCAGCTTATATGGGCCCCAGTCAGGTGGCTACACCTTC. This translates into CASSLYGPQSGGYTF. The variable domain in full, with the rest retrieved from reference TRBV7-8 and TRBJ1-2, is GAGVSQSPRYKVAKRGQDVALRCDPISGHVSLFWYQQALGQGPEFLTYFQNEAQLDKSGLPSDRFFAERPEGSVSTLKIQRTQQEDSAVYLCASSLYGPQSGGYTFGSGTRLTVV.

The V call is TRBV7-2, the J call TRBJ1-5, with 7 bases matching TRBD1. The trim removed 3 bases at V and 4 bases at J, leaving 9 bases unmatched. CDR1 and CDR2 from the germline V gene are SGHTA and FQGNSA. This CDR3 has 16 amino acids. The CDR3 spells CASSLERQGLNQPQHF. The CDR3 region has the DNA TGTGCCAGCAGCTTGGAGCGACAGGGCCTGAATCAGCCCCAGCATTTT.

The rearrangement uses TRBV5-1 and TRBJ2-3; 8 nucleotides agree with TRBD2. Looked up from germline, CDR1 is SGHRS and CDR2 is YFSETQ. The trim removed 4 bases at V and 4 bases at J, leaving 5 bases unmatched. The CDR3 loop spans 14 amino acids. The CDR3, as DNA: TGCGCCAGCAGCCTGACTAGCGCGGCAGATACGCAGTATTTT. It codes for CASSLTSAADTQYF.

This chain connects TRBV28 to TRBJ2-7; D is ambiguous. Per the germline V gene, CDR1 is MDHEN and CDR2 is SYDVKM. The CDR3 sequence is 10 residues long. V was pared by 5 bases and J by 2 bases, with 1 base between. CDR3 in amino acids: CASSAYEQYF. The CDR3, as DNA: TGTGCCAGCAGTGCCTACGAGCAGTACTTC.

The chain recombines TRBV4-2 with TRBJ2-2; 10 bases map to TRBD2. The CDR3 sequence is 15 residues long. The ends lost 2 bases at V and 4 bases at J; junction bases unmatched: 1. Germline V CDR1 and CDR2: LGHNA, YNFKEQ. CDR3 sequence reads: CASSQQREGTGELFF. CDR3 nucleotides: TGTGCCAGCAGCCAACAGCGGGAGGGCACCGGGGAGCTGTTTTTT.

The chain couples TRBV7-9 to TRBJ1-1; D is undetermined. The CDR3 extends over 16 amino acids. Germline loops: CDR1 SEHNR, CDR2 FQNEAQ (reference sequence). V lost 5 bases to trimming and J lost 4 bases, with 20 bases between them. CDR3 protein: CASSPKARERSTEAFF. The DNA of the CDR3 is TGTGCCAGCAGCCCGAAAGCGAGGGAACGGAGCACTGAAGCTTTCTTT.

The V gene is TRBV27, the J gene TRBJ1-2, with 11 bases identical to TRBD1. Germline assignment: CDR1 MNHEY and CDR2 SMNVEV (reference sequence). Germline trimming cut 6 bases from V and 8 bases from J; bases unmatched to any gene: 11. This CDR3 region has 15 residues. The CDR3: CASRLSGTGGGGYTF. CDR3 bases: TGTGCCAGCAGACTATCCGGGACAGGGGGTGGAGGCTACACCTTC.